The 21 T cell receptor beta chains below all came from one sample that was sequenced in a study of CXCR3-negative and CXCR3-positive naive CD8 T cells. Their target antigens are unknown. The TRB libraries of cDNA were built by UMI-labeled 5' RACE. From its re-call of the 5' RACE reads, TCRdb lists each CDR3 protein once, without DNA. The sample spans 150,000 or so distinct CDR3 sequences; the ten largest clones claim around 0.5%. Overall study findings and caveats: More hydrophobic TRB CDR3s were found in CXCR3-positive naive cells than in CXCR3-negative naive cells.

The specimen was naive CXCR3+ CD8+ T cells from blood. The sample's subset: CD45RO-CCR7+CD27+CD95- naive CD8+ T cells expressing CXCR3 (TNR3+). These TCRs come from a human donor in good health. Some clones in this sample may be carry-over from other donors' samples.

The rearrangement joins TRBV28 to TRBJ1-2; checking the TCRdb D call of TRBD1 is not possible without DNA. The CDR3 is made up of 16 amino acids. CDR1 and CDR2 (germline): MDHEN, SYDVKM. Here the CDR3 reads CASSFVGQDFSYGYTF.

The genes are TRBV20-1 and TRBJ1-1; TCRdb's D call of TRBD1 is untestable without DNA. Germline V gives CDR1 DFQATT, CDR2 SNEGSKA (reference sequence). There are 13 residues in the CDR3. The CDR3 is CSARDGGNTEAFF.

The chain couples TRBV29-1 to TRBJ2-7; lacking DNA, the TRBD1 call made by TCRdb goes unchecked. The CDR3 extends over 14 amino acids. CDR1 SQVTM and CDR2 ANQGSEA come from the germline V gene. The CDR3 region is CSVAGTGINYEQYF.

V is TRBV5-5 and J is TRBJ1-1; there is no DNA to check the TCRdb D call of TRBD1. Looked up from germline, CDR1 is SGHKS and CDR2 is YYEKEE (reference sequence). CDR3 length: 13 residues. The CDR3 reads CASSFLGGTEAFF.

The chain joins TRBV10-3 to TRBJ2-2. Germline values: CDR1 ENHRY, CDR2 SYGVKD. CDR3 size: 17 residues. The CDR3 here is CAISEPGSTDNTGELFF.

V gene TRBV6-4 combines with J gene TRBJ2-3; no DNA is available, so the TRBD2 call from TCRdb remains unchecked. Per the germline V gene, CDR1 is MRHNA and CDR2 is SNTAGT. CDR3 size: 15 residues. The CDR3 sequence: CASSERGGASDTQYF.

The gene calls are TRBV7-3 and TRBJ2-1; with no DNA, the TCRdb D assignment of TRBD2 cannot be verified. This CDR3 has 16 residues. Germline assignment: CDR1 SGHTA and CDR2 FQGTGA. CDR3 region: CASSSGIRTSLNEQFF.

The chain uses TRBV19 and TRBJ1-5. This CDR3 is built from 15 residues. Germline-derived CDR1 and CDR2 are LNHDA and SQIVND (reference sequence). This CDR3 reads CASSILVYSNQPQHF.

The chain combines TRBV19 with TRBJ2-7; with no DNA, the TCRdb D assignment of TRBD1 cannot be verified. In germline, CDR1 is LNHDA, CDR2 SQIVND (reference sequence). CDR3 length: 14 residues. The CDR3: CASSLGTGHYEQYF.

The chain uses TRBV7-9 and TRBJ1-5. The CDR3 is made up of 14 amino acids. Germline loops: CDR1 SEHNR, CDR2 FQNEAQ (reference sequence). CDR3 residues: CASSSSGGGQPQHF.

The chain recombines TRBV6-1 with TRBJ2-5; checking the TCRdb D call of TRBD2 is not possible without DNA. The germline gives CDR1 MNHNS, CDR2 SASEGT. The CDR3 length is 19 residues. Here the CDR3 reads CASSELTGGDLAGLETQYF.

V usage is TRBV27 and J usage is TRBJ2-7; TCRdb indicates TRBD2, and absent DNA this call remains unverified. The CDR3 consists of 17 residues. CDR1 is MNHEY, CDR2 SMNVEV, per germline (reference sequence). The CDR3 sequence: CASSLKGLAGATYEQYF.

The chain recombines TRBV3-1 with TRBJ2-7; there is no DNA to check the TCRdb D call of TRBD1. In germline, CDR1 is LGHDT, CDR2 YNNKEL (reference sequence). There are 13 residues in the CDR3. The CDR3 loop is CASSLGQVYEQYF.

The rearrangement uses TRBV7-9 and TRBJ1-1; TCRdb designates TRBD1, a call that cannot be tested without DNA. Germline V gene sequence: CDR1 SEHNR, CDR2 FQNEAQ (reference sequence). The CDR3 contains 13 residues. The chain's CDR3 is CASSLLQAIEAFF.

This chain links TRBV15 with TRBJ2-7; no DNA is available, so the TRBD2 call from TCRdb remains unchecked. The V gene's germline CDR1 is LNHNV and CDR2 YYDKDF (reference sequence). The length of the CDR3 is 18 residues. CDR3 sequence: CATSSHPLEVSTGYEQYF.

The V and J genes are TRBV5-1 and TRBJ2-1; the TCRdb call, TRBD1, lacks DNA for checking. Looked up from germline, CDR1 is SGHRS and CDR2 is YFSETQ. CDR3 length: 15 amino acids. The chain's CDR3 is CASSFSRGLNNEQFF.

CDR3: CASSSQTRPGVNEQFF. This chain joins TRBV12-3 or TRBV12-4 and TRBJ2-1; as DNA is missing, the TRBD1 call by TCRdb cannot be tested. This CDR3 is 16 amino acids long.

The chain uses TRBV28 and TRBJ1-1. The CDR3 sequence is 19 residues long. Germline CDR1 reads MDHEN; CDR2 reads SYDVKM. CDR3 sequence: CASSLFGTLLLIGNTEAFF.

The chain recombines TRBV7-9 with TRBJ2-2; TCRdb proposes TRBD1, but this gene call is untestable without DNA. Germline V gene lookup returns CDR1 SEHNR and CDR2 FQNEAQ (reference sequence). The CDR3 consists of 17 residues. CDR3 loop: CASSPPSGTANTGELFF. Together with reference TRBV7-9 and TRBJ2-2, the CDR3 gives the full variable domain: DTGVSQNPRHKITKRGQNVTFRCDPISEHNRLYWYRQTLGQGPEFLTYFQNEAQLEKSRLLSDRFSAERPKGSFSTLEIQRTEQGDSAMYLCASSPPSGTANTGELFFGEGSRLTVL.

This chain connects TRBV6-2 or TRBV6-3 to TRBJ2-2; the D gene TCRdb calls, TRBD2, cannot be checked with no DNA. This CDR3 is 17 amino acids long. Germline CDR1 reads MNHEY; CDR2 reads SVGEGT. The CDR3 loop reads CASSNRGLAKDTGELFF.

The chain links TRBV20-1 to TRBJ1-5; TCRdb gives TRBD1 as the D gene, but with no DNA this cannot be confirmed. The length of the CDR3 is 17 residues. Germline-derived CDR1 and CDR2 are DFQATT and SNEGSKA (reference sequence). The CDR3 loop reads CSARAKAQGYSNQPQHF.